This T cell receptor beta chain was retrieved from a study of PD-L1 blockade in urothelial cancer. Study-level information: Males with bladder-origin urothelial cancer constituted about 85% of the roughly 29 patients.

The time point was: peripheral blood 6 weeks after treatment start. Sequencing used immunoSEQ multiplex PCR; TCRdb keeps in-frame clones, though not all of them. In the table there are 100,000 to 150,000 clones, around 88% of which are singletons. With respect to this clone: The junction does not match germline at one end; this may be a read error.

The sequences come from PBMCs, collected around atezolizumab (anti-PD-L1) treatment. This sequence originates from a middle-aged man with urothelial cancer.

The CDR3 coding sequence is TGTGCTAGCAGCTTAGGATTGAACCGGGACAGGGATGAGCAGTTCTTC. Translation: CASSLGLNRDRDEQFF. V is TRBV7-7 and J is TRBJ2-1; the match to TRBD1 covers 9 bases. There are 16 residues in the CDR3. From germline, CDR1 is SSHAT and CDR2 FNYEAQ (reference sequence). Full variable domain (missing parts from reference TRBV7-7 and TRBJ2-1): GAGVSQSPRYKVTKRGQDVTLRCDPISSHATLYWYQQALGQGPEFLTYFNYEAQPDKSGLPSDRFSAERPEGSISTLTIQRTEQRDSAMYRCASSLGLNRDRDEQFFGPGTRLTVL.